This paragraph covers one TCR beta chain sequence. No antigen is known for it. No per-base quality is available; no much larger clone lies one base away. The trial excluded patients who had a history of autoimmune disease or were on systemic immunosuppression. Peripheral blood for TCR sequencing was collected from all dose cohorts at baseline, on cycle 4 day 1, and on cycle 7 day 1. Samples were obtained from an open-label, multicenter, first-in-human phase I dose-escalation trial of ivuxolimab. The trial enrolled adults with locally advanced or metastatic head and neck squamous cell, hepatocellular, melanoma or renal cell carcinoma. CD4+ and CD8+ T cells were sorted separately from peripheral blood before TCR sequencing. Genomic DNA was extracted from sorted cells for sequencing of the TCRbeta CDR3 region. The immunoSEQ Assay was used to sequence the TCRbeta CDR3 regions. Drawn from immuneACCESS, this table holds only the in-frame rearrangements with V and J called that TCRdb kept. Clones are partly lost; checked studies trace under half to an unresolved V gene and leave the rest unexplained. For this sample the table gives tens of thousands of clones, of which about nine tenths were detected only once. 25% of the sample is held by the ten biggest clonotypes.

This entry belongs to a study of OX40 agonist ivuxolimab in advanced cancers. Turning to the overall study: Ivuxolimab, which targeted the costimulatory receptor OX40 (CD134), was an agonistic, fully human IgG2 monoclonal antibody. Intravenous ivuxolimab was administered to patients every 2 weeks at six dose levels: 0.01, 0.1, 0.3, 1.5, 3 and 10 mg/kg. Of the 50 or so patients in dose escalation, about 20 had hepatocellular carcinoma, approximately 15 had melanoma, 9 had renal cell carcinoma and 9 had head and neck cancer. The dose-escalation cohort was about 83% male with a mean age of about 60 years, ranging from about 23 to 85. Prior anti-PD-1, anti-PD-L1 or anti-CTLA-4 therapy was permitted, and approximately 39% of dose-escalation patients had received checkpoint inhibitors. Partial responses occurred in three dose-escalation patients: two with cutaneous melanoma and one with hepatocellular carcinoma. The purpose of peripheral TCRbeta sequencing was to test whether ivuxolimab changed TCR sequence diversity and led to clonal T-cell expansion. The paper describes the monotherapy dose-escalation part (N of about 47 patients) of the phase I trial of ivuxolimab. The paper's findings and limits, for the study overall: Clonal expansion of both CD4+ and CD8+ blood T cells was observed from baseline to week 6 at doses 0.1 to 3.0 mg/kg. After ivuxolimab, expanded clones were on average more numerous among CD8+ T cells than among CD4+ T cells. The antigen specificity of the peripheral T cells that underwent clonal expansion was not determined. In the 0.1-3.0 mg/kg groups, partial responders were among the patients with the lowest normalized peripheral clonal expansion, particularly in CD8+ T cells. Low levels of normalized T-cell clonal expansion were also seen in some patients who did not respond.

The CDR3 numbers 15 residues from cysteine through phenylalanine. Only CDR3 DNA is held: 45 bases, read in frame from base 1. CDR1 is given as SNHLY and CDR2 as FYNNEI, both from the germline V gene. Trimming takes 4 bases off V and 8 bases off J; junction bases not matched to a gene: 8. This TCR was sampled from an adult with an advanced solid tumor such as melanoma, head and neck, liver or kidney cancer. The sample here was CD4+ or CD8+ T cells sorted from blood, taken in a trial of the OX40 agonist ivuxolimab. The chain is encoded by TRBV2 joined to TRBJ2-1, and 10 junctional nucleotides match TRBD1. The sequenced DNA: TGTGCCAGCAGTGCCGGGACAGGGGAAGCCGATGAGCAGTTCTTC. Translated, it gives CASSAGTGEADEQFF.